A selection of T cell receptor beta chains follows, all from one sample in a study of shared clonotypes between healthy human individuals. Measured with immunoSEQ multiplex PCR; TCRdb has only the in-frame clones, and not every one. The data contain more than 400,000 clones, approximately 80% of them singletons. Sequenced: PBMCs. The receptor set was obtained from a woman aged 40 to 55 in good health. Some clones in this sample may be carry-over from other donors' samples. Both conserved end residues are part of each CDR3. D genes are given only for firm matches. A clone size is listed for some rows: how often the clone was seen (once, few, many), or a class if it is expanded.

size	J	D	V	DNA	CDR3
.	TRBJ2-7	.	TRBV30	TGTGCCTGGAGTGAGGCAGTCCAGATCCTTGAGCAGTACTTC	CAWSEAVQILEQYF
.	TRBJ2-7	TRBD2	TRBV7-6	TGTGCCAGCAGCCCCATGGGGGGGGAGGGCGAGCAGTACTTC	CASSPMGGEGEQYF
few	TRBJ1-1	TRBD1	TRBV29-1	TGCAGCGTTGGGGACAGACCGAACACTGAAGCTTTCTTT	CSVGDRPNTEAFF
few	TRBJ2-3	.	TRBV5-4	TGTGCCAGCAGCCCCCAAGTGCAGACAGATACGCAGTATTTT	CASSPQVQTDTQYF
.	TRBJ1-2	TRBD1	TRBV6-5	TGTGCCAGCAGTTATGACAGGGTGGGAGTTAGCTATGGCTACACCTTC	CASSYDRVGVSYGYTF
few	TRBJ1-3	.	TRBV7-2	TGTGCCAGCAGCCCCCTGGGGGTAAGCGGAAACACCATATATTTT	CASSPLGVSGNTIYF
few	TRBJ1-1	.	TRBV12-5	TGTGCTAGTGCCAGTCCTTCACCGGGAACTGAAGCTTTCTTT	CASASPSPGTEAFF
.	TRBJ2-1	TRBD2	TRBV4-3	TGCGCCAGCAGCCAAGATCCCCCTAGCGGGATCTTCTACAATGAGCAGTTCTTC	CASSQDPPSGIFYNEQFF
few	TRBJ1-1	.	TRBV28	TGTGCCAGCAGTTTATCAGTGAACACTGAAGCTTTCTTT	CASSLSVNTEAFF
few	TRBJ1-1	.	TRBV29-1	TGCAGCGCCAGACAGTTGAACACTGAAGCTTTCTTT	CSARQLNTEAFF
.	TRBJ2-7	.	TRBV7-9	TGTGCCAGCAGCTTAGCGCTAGAACCCTACGAGCAGTACTTC	CASSLALEPYEQYF
.	TRBJ2-1	TRBD2	TRBV18	TGTGCCAGCTCACCAGGACTAGTCTACAATGAGCAGTTCTTC	CASSPGLVYNEQFF
.	TRBJ2-7	TRBD2	TRBV27	TGTGCCAGCAGTAGGATTGGGTCGGGACTAGCGGCCCCGGCCCTATACGAGCAGTACTTC	CASSRIGSGLAAPALYEQYF
.	TRBJ2-7	TRBD1	TRBV7-8	TGTGCCAGCAGCATAGTTCTAGCTTGGACAGGGTTAAGCTACGAGCAGTACTTC	CASSIVLAWTGLSYEQYF
.	TRBJ1-2	.	TRBV28	TGTGCCAGCAGTTTTTCTCAGAACTATGGCTACACCTTC	CASSFSQNYGYTF
.	TRBJ2-1	.	TRBV5-4	TGTGCCAGCAGCTTGCCGGGACTTTACAATGAGCAGTTCTTC	CASSLPGLYNEQFF
few	TRBJ1-4	.	TRBV6-6	TGTGCCAGCAGTTACGATGAAAAACTGTTTTTT	CASSYDEKLFF
.	TRBJ2-1	.	TRBV5-4	TGTGCCAGCAGCTTGGGAGGGCGGGATGGTGAGCAGTTCTTC	CASSLGGRDGEQFF
.	TRBJ2-1	.	TRBV6-5	TGTGCCAGCAGCGGGAGTGAGTACAATGAGCAGTTCTTC	CASSGSEYNEQFF
.	TRBJ2-5	TRBD1	TRBV7-8	TGTGCCAGCAGCCCCCGGGACAGCCAAGAGACCCAGTACTTC	CASSPRDSQETQYF
.	TRBJ1-5	TRBD1	TRBV28	TGTGCCAGCAGTTCGGGGGGACAGTATCAGCCCCAGCATTTT	CASSSGGQYQPQHF
.	TRBJ1-5	.	TRBV18	TGTGCCAGCTCCCCTTCCGACAGGCGGGATCAGCCCCAGCATTTT	CASSPSDRRDQPQHF
.	TRBJ2-3	.	TRBV11-3	TGTGCCAGCAGCTTGGGGGGACAGAACACAGATACGCAGTATTTT	CASSLGGQNTDTQYF
.	TRBJ2-7	.	TRBV9	TGTGCCAGCAGCGCCATAGTCAACGGCGAGCAGTACTTC	CASSAIVNGEQYF
.	TRBJ2-1	TRBD1	TRBV6-1	TGTGCCAGCAGTTCATGGGACAGGATTAATGAGCAGTTCTTC	CASSSWDRINEQFF
.	TRBJ2-3	.	TRBV20-1	TGCAGTGCTAGCCCCACAGATACGCAGTATTTT	CSASPTDTQYF
.	TRBJ2-3	.	TRBV11-2	TGTGCCAGCAGCTTAGATTTAAGGGGTGGAGATACGCAGTATTTT	CASSLDLRGGDTQYF
.	TRBJ2-1	TRBD2	TRBV7-7	TGTGCCAGCAGCTTAGGGGTAGCGGGGGGGAATGAGCAGTTCTTC	CASSLGVAGGNEQFF
.	TRBJ2-1	.	TRBV5-1	TGCGCCAGTAACGACAGAGGCAATGAGCAGTTCTTC	CASNDRGNEQFF
.	TRBJ2-1	.	TRBV30	TGTGCCTGGAGTGGATCCTACAATGAGCAGTTCTTC	CAWSGSYNEQFF
.	TRBJ2-1	.	TRBV4-2	TGTGCCAGCAGCCAGAGGGGGACTAACAGCAATGAGCAGTTCTTC	CASSQRGTNSNEQFF
.	TRBJ2-6	.	TRBV7-6	TGTGCCAGCAGCTTAGAGATGGGAGCTGGGGCCAACGTCCTGACTTTC	CASSLEMGAGANVLTF
.	TRBJ1-2	.	TRBV28	TGTGCCAGCACAGTCAACCCTCAGGGCTATGGCTACACCTTC	CASTVNPQGYGYTF
.	TRBJ2-7	TRBD2	TRBV6-1	TGTGCCAGCAGTGAAGCATCCGGACTAGCGGCCTACGAGCAGTACTTC	CASSEASGLAAYEQYF
few	TRBJ2-7	.	TRBV19	TGTGCCAGCAATAAGGGGGGTACCTACGAGCAGTACTTC	CASNKGGTYEQYF
.	TRBJ2-5	.	TRBV5-1	TGCGCCAGCAGCTTGGACAGATCCCCTCCGGAGACCCAGTACTTC	CASSLDRSPPETQYF
.	TRBJ2-5	TRBD2	TRBV5-1	TGCGCCAGCAGCGGAGAGGCTTGGCGGGAGACGGAGACCCAGTACTTC	CASSGEAWRETETQYF
once	TRBJ2-7	.	TRBV5-4	TGTGCCAGCAGCCGGGGCCCAACCTCCTACGAGCAGTACTTC	CASSRGPTSYEQYF
.	TRBJ2-7	.	TRBV5-4	TGTGCCAGCAGCCAGACAGGCTCCTACGAGCAGTACTTC	CASSQTGSYEQYF
.	TRBJ1-5	.	TRBV7-9	TGTGCCAGCAGCTTTGAGGGCCAACAGCCCCAGCATTTT	CASSFEGQQPQHF
.	TRBJ2-3	.	TRBV29-1	TGCAGCGCTGGGGGAGGCGACACAGATACGCAGTATTTT	CSAGGGDTDTQYF
.	TRBJ2-7	TRBD1	TRBV5-1	TGCGCCAGCAGCTTGGCAGGGGGCCACGGCGAGCAGTACTTC	CASSLAGGHGEQYF
.	TRBJ2-1	.	TRBV2	TGTGCCAGCAGTGAAGTTTCTAGTCGGGCGGGTGAGCAGTTCTTC	CASSEVSSRAGEQFF
once	TRBJ2-3	.	TRBV10-3	TGTGCCATCAGCGTGGATGACACAGATACGCAGTATTTT	CAISVDDTDTQYF
.	TRBJ2-3	.	TRBV27	TGTGCCAGCAGTTTAGGGGGGGCCACAGATACGCAGTATTTT	CASSLGGATDTQYF
.	TRBJ2-5	.	TRBV5-1	TGCGCCAGCAGCTTGGCCCCCCAGGGTCAAGAGACCCAGTACTTC	CASSLAPQGQETQYF
.	TRBJ2-1	TRBD2	TRBV28	TGTGCCAGCAGTTTATCTAGCGGGGTAAACAATGAGCAGTTCTTC	CASSLSSGVNNEQFF
.	TRBJ2-1	.	TRBV5-4	TGTGCCAGCAGCTCCAAGATCTCCTACAATGAGCAGTTCTTC	CASSSKISYNEQFF
once	TRBJ2-7	TRBD1	TRBV28	TGTGCCAGCAGATCTTCCGGGACAGGGGCCTCCGAGCAGTACTTC	CASRSSGTGASEQYF
.	TRBJ1-1	.	TRBV6-1	TGTGCCAGCAGCCCCTCGGACACAGGTGCTACTGAAGCTTTCTTT	CASSPSDTGATEAFF
.	TRBJ2-6	.	TRBV7-9	TGTGCCAGCAGCTTGGGGGCACCGCGCTCTGGGGCCAACGTCCTGACTTTC	CASSLGAPRSGANVLTF
.	TRBJ2-1	.	TRBV5-4	TGTGCCAGCAGCTTGGGCAGTGAGCAGTTCTTC	CASSLGSEQFF
.	TRBJ2-2	.	TRBV5-1	TGCGCCAGCAGCTTGGAGGTTAGCACCGCCGGGGAGCTGTTTTTT	CASSLEVSTAGELFF
.	TRBJ2-3	.	TRBV15	TGTGCCACCAGCGAAGGGTTAGTGTATACGCAGTATTTT	CATSEGLVYTQYF
.	TRBJ2-2	.	TRBV19	TGTGCCAGTAGTATAGGCCGGGCGTTCACCGGGGAGCTGTTTTTT	CASSIGRAFTGELFF
.	TRBJ2-3	TRBD2	TRBV19	TGTGCCAGTAATTCGGGACTAGCCACAGATACGCAGTATTTT	CASNSGLATDTQYF
.	TRBJ1-1	TRBD1	TRBV5-1	TGCGCCAGCAGCTTTACCGGGACAGGGGGAGCTGAAGCTTTCTTT	CASSFTGTGGAEAFF
.	TRBJ2-1	.	TRBV20-1	TGCAGTGCTAGAAGAGACAATGAGCAGTTCTTC	CSARRDNEQFF
.	TRBJ2-1	TRBD2	TRBV2	TGTGCCAGCAGCCCCGGCAGGGGAATAGCGGGAGGGCCTGATGAGCAGTTCTTC	CASSPGRGIAGGPDEQFF